The entry below describes one TCR beta chain. The specificity of this receptor is unknown. Per-base quality was not reported, and no clone a single base away is much larger than it. TCRbeta CDR3 regions were amplified from genomic DNA by means of the immunoSEQ Assay, a bias-controlled multiplex PCR. The paper's data handling went like this. Nucleated cell counts per sample were estimated from amplification of reference gene primers within the assay. Sequence reads were collapsed and filtered to measure the absolute abundance of every unique TCRbeta CDR3 rearrangement. Productive Simpson clonality was computed per sample as the square root of Simpson's diversity index over productive rearrangements. Held by TCRdb, this immuneACCESS table contains in-frame sequences only and omits some clones. Under half of the omission traces to an unresolved V gene where checked; the cause of the rest is unknown. V, J and clone size were drawn from that table, and D and trimming were deduced from the DNA. Within this sample are 150,000 to 200,000 clones, with around 89% of them counted one time only. The ten largest clones capture approximately 2.8% of the sample.

The collaborating institutions used their own protocols to collect whole blood in K2EDTA tubes. Collaborator samples were shipped for TCRbeta analysis as frozen whole blood, isolated PBMCs, or DNA extracted from either sample type. The data originate from a study of blood T cell repertoires in COVID-19 (dated by TCRdb to between 2020 and 2021). The study in broad terms: Samples covering the acute and convalescent phases of COVID-19 were provided by collaborators in the United States, Italy and Spain. Where available, HLA class I and class II types were taken from metadata supplied by the sample provider and were not determined by assay-based typing. Samples were obtained from the ongoing ImmuneRACE study (first 160 participants) and from over 1,000 subjects provided by 6 global collaborators. A de-identified subject ID, COVID-19 status, age in years and sex were almost always included in the sample metadata. The repertoires were made available in a free public database intended to serve as a resource for research on the immune response to SARS-CoV-2. Deeply sampled blood TCRbeta repertoires from subjects exposed to, actively infected with, or recovered from COVID-19 were included in the dataset. The prospective study material was composed of cDNA or gDNA derived from T cells, B-cell-depleted T cells, or PBMCs.

General conclusions and limits of the study: The quantity of clinical and demographic metadata differed by source and by participant and was supplied without curation.

After removal of 5 bases from V and 4 bases from J, the junction retains 6 bases not matched to a gene. Per the germline V gene, SGHVS is the CDR1 and FNYEAQ is the CDR2. There are 15 amino acids in the CDR3, from cysteine to phenylalanine inclusive. Of the read, only the CDR3 DNA is kept; its 45 bases are in frame from base 1. The V and J genes are TRBV7-6 and TRBJ1-2; the central 11 bases match TRBD1. Sequencing used peripheral blood. This sequence originates from a man in his sixties with acute or convalescent COVID-19. The DNA reads TGTGCCAGCAGCCCAGGGACAGGGGGTTTCTATGGCTACACCTTC. This is translated as CASSPGTGGFYGYTF.